This T cell receptor (beta chain) is from a study of T cells in Graves' hyperthyroidism and ophthalmopathy. Regions amplified from RNA transcripts were the TCR beta CDR3 regions. HTBI primers drove first-round RT-PCR of the TCR CDR3. MiXCR, run by TCRdb on the multiplex PCR reads, gives a single entry per CDR3 protein. This table holds hundreds of thousands of distinct CDR3 sequences, approximately 25% found once. The germline V gene encodes CDR1 LNHDA and CDR2 SQIVND (reference sequence). The V end lost 3 bases, the J end lost 0 bases, and 8 bases lay between the germline ends. This CDR3 spans 14 amino acids.

This TCR derives from a woman aged 30 to 39 with Graves' ophthalmopathy. Sample: blood. The V call is TRBV19, the J call TRBJ1-1; D is undetermined. The CDR3 DNA reads as TGTGCCAGTAGTATCGTGCGCGTGAACACTGAAGCTTTCTTT. It encodes CASSIVRVNTEAFF.